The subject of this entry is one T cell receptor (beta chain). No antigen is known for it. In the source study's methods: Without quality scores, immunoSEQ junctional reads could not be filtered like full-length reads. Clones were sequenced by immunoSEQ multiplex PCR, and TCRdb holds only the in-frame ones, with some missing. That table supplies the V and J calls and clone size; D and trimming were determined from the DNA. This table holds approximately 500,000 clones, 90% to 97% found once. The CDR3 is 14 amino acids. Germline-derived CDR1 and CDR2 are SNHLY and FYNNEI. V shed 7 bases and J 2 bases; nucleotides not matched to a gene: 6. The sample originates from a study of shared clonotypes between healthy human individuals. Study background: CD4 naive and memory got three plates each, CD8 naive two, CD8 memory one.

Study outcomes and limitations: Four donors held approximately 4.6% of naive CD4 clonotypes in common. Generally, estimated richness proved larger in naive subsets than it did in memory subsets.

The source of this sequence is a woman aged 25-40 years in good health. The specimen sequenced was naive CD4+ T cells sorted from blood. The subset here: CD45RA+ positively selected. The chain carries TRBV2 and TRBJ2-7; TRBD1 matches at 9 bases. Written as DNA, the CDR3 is TGTGCCAGCACCAAGTACAGGGGGCCCTACGAGCAGTACTTC. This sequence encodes CASTKYRGPYEQYF.